The entry below describes one T cell receptor beta chain. Original methodology: Scientists estimated how many nucleated cells there were by amplifying reference gene primers. Generated by immunoSEQ multiplex PCR, the TCRdb table keeps only in-frame clones and is missing some. V and J calls and clone size are those listed in that table; D and trimming were worked out from the DNA. This sample has about 59,000 clones, with about 76% found just once. V shed 2 bases and J 4 bases; nucleotides not matched to a gene: 0. Germline CDR1 and CDR2: MNHEY and SVGAGI. CDR3 length: 13 residues. The data stem from a study of blood T cell repertoires in COVID-19. Study background: Acute-phase and convalescent COVID-19 samples originated in the United States, Italy and Spain. PBMCs, B-cell-depleted T cells, or T cells provided the cDNA or gDNA that made up the material.

Sequenced sample: peripheral blood. This sequence was found in a woman older than 75 with active or convalescent COVID-19. The chain uses TRBV6-5 and TRBJ1-1, with 8 nucleotides matching TRBD1. CDR3 region: CASSYDRGTEAFF. CDR3 sequence (DNA): TGTGCCAGCAGTTACGACAGGGGCACTGAAGCTTTCTTT.